Following are 26 T cell receptor beta chains from one sample sequenced in a study of immune evolution from preneoplasia to lung adenocarcinoma (dated by TCRdb to 2020 to 2023). The method behind the library was the immunoSEQ multiplex PCR assay. In its TCRdb copy, this immuneACCESS table keeps in-frame sequences only and misses some clones. Where compared with another copy, unresolved V genes explain less than half of these, and the others have no known cause. The sample table contains approximately 6,800 clones; only one count was recorded for around 83% of them. Under 5% of the sample comes from the top ten. Specimen: FFPE invasive lung adenocarcinoma tissue. The meaning of the sample's cell subset or site label: frankly invasive lung adenocarcinoma (ADC). Receptors were obtained from a person aged 45 to 69 with lung adenocarcinoma.

V and J are TRBV7-9 and TRBJ1-1; no clear D gene. The length of the CDR3 is 14 residues. Trimming took off 7 bases at V and 1 base at J, with 13 bases between the two ends. Germline CDR1 reads SEHNR; CDR2 reads FQNEAQ (reference sequence). CDR3 sequence: CASTRTGTNTEAFF. The CDR3 region has the DNA TGTGCCAGCACCCGAACCGGCACGAACACTGAAGCTTTCTTT. The variable domain in full, completed from reference TRBV7-9 and TRBJ1-1, reads DTGVSQNPRHKITKRGQNVTFRCDPISEHNRLYWYRQTLGQGPEFLTYFQNEAQLEKSRLLSDRFSAERPKGSFSTLEIQRTEQGDSAMYLCASTRTGTNTEAFFGQGTRLTVV.

The chain carries TRBV7-6 and TRBJ2-2; 7 bases are shared with TRBD1. Germline V CDR1 and CDR2: SGHVS, FNYEAQ. The CDR3 sequence is 14 residues long. V was clipped by 5 bases and J by 4 bases; unmatched bases: 4. CDR3: CASSVTGTTGELFF. CDR3 bases: TGTGCCAGCAGCGTGACAGGGACCACCGGGGAGCTGTTTTTT.

The chain carries TRBV5-1 and TRBJ2-5; D might be TRBD2 (7 bases). V was pared by 4 bases and J by 4 bases, with 20 bases between. The germline V gene encodes CDR1 SGHRS and CDR2 YFSETQ. The CDR3 is 16 amino acids. The CDR3 spells CASSRGGYSGTETQYF. CDR3 in DNA: TGCGCCAGCAGCAGGGGGGGCTATAGCGGCACAGAGACCCAGTACTTC. The whole variable domain, remainder taken from reference TRBV5-1 and TRBJ2-5, is KAGVTQTPRYLIKTRGQQVTLSCSPISGHRSVSWYQQTPGQGLQFLFEYFSETQRNKGNFPGRFSGRQFSNSRSEMNVSTLELGDSALYLCASSRGGYSGTETQYFGPGTRLLVL.

The V call is TRBV7-3, the J call TRBJ2-5; D might be TRBD2 (6 bases). Germline V gene data show CDR1 as SGHTA and CDR2 as FQGTGA. The CDR3 totals 16 residues. The germline V and J ends were trimmed by 5 bases and 5 bases, with 21 bases remaining between them. CDR3: CASSPNSREVQETQYF. CDR3 in DNA: TGTGCCAGCAGCCCAAACAGTAGGGAGGTCCAGGAGACCCAGTACTTC.

This clone appeared a few times. This chain connects TRBV5-4 to TRBJ2-5; 9 bases match TRBD2. The CDR3 has 14 residues. V lost 5 bases to trimming and J lost 1 base; unmatched junction nucleotides: 3. The germline gives CDR1 SGHNT, CDR2 YYREEE (reference sequence). In DNA form, the CDR3 reads TGTGCCAGCAGTTCGGGACTAGCCCAAGAGACCCAGTACTTC. Residues: CASSSGLAQETQYF.

The chain carries TRBV7-2 and TRBJ2-1; no clear D gene. CDR3 size: 12 residues. The germline V and J ends were trimmed by 4 bases and 11 bases, with 12 bases remaining between them. Germline V gives CDR1 SGHTA, CDR2 FQGNSA. CDR3 DNA sequence: TGTGCCAGCAGCTGGCCGGGCCTAAAGCAGTTCTTC. Translation: CASSWPGLKQFF.

The chain is built from TRBV5-1 and TRBJ2-7; a possible D gene is TRBD1 (5 bases). Germline V gene data show CDR1 as SGHRS and CDR2 as YFSETQ. With 2 bases removed from V and 1 base from J, the gap between germline ends came to 13 bases. The CDR3 has 15 residues. The CDR3 reads CASSFGRAGSYEQYF. In DNA form, the CDR3 reads TGCGCCAGCAGCTTTGGCAGGGCCGGGTCCTACGAGCAGTACTTC.

This chain connects TRBV2 to TRBJ2-5; the D is unclear. Germline CDR1 is SNHLY and CDR2 is FYNNEI. Deletions cut 10 bases from V and 2 bases from J, with 5 bases between. The length of the CDR3 is 10 residues. CDR3 in amino acids: CATVQETQYF. CDR3 coding DNA: TGTGCCACTGTACAAGAGACCCAGTACTTC.

The chain combines TRBV11-2 with TRBJ2-7; tentative D call: TRBD1 (6 bases). Trimming shortened V by 5 bases and J by 6 bases, and 20 bases separated the two germline ends. The CDR3 is made up of 15 amino acids. CDR1 and CDR2 from the germline V gene are SGHAT and FQNNGV. The CDR3: CASSPTTGPRAEQYF. The CDR3 coding sequence is TGTGCCAGCAGCCCTACGACAGGCCCCAGAGCCGAGCAGTACTTC.

This clone showed up just once. V usage is TRBV6-4 and J usage is TRBJ2-2, with 7 bases lining up with TRBD2. CDR1 is MRHNA, CDR2 SNTAGT, per germline. The CDR3 consists of 15 residues. Trimming took 8 bases from V and 6 from J; bases not matched to a gene: 12. Here the CDR3 reads CASAPFGLVPGELFF. CDR3 nucleotide sequence: TGTGCCAGCGCCCCCTTCGGACTAGTACCCGGGGAGCTGTTTTTT.

The CDR3 coding sequence is TGCAGCGTTGAAGGGGGTAGAGGTGGCTACACCTTC. Translated, it gives CSVEGGRGGYTF. This chain joins TRBV29-1 and TRBJ1-2, with D unclear. The germline V and J ends were trimmed by 1 base and 7 bases, with 10 bases remaining between them. Germline CDR1 SQVTM, CDR2 ANQGSEA. This CDR3 region has 12 residues.

The V call is TRBV19, the J call TRBJ1-1; 8 bases match TRBD1. The V gene's germline CDR1 is LNHDA and CDR2 SQIVND (reference sequence). V was clipped by 5 bases and J by 1 base; unmatched bases: 6. The CDR3 covers 15 residues. The DNA for the CDR3 is TGTGCCAGTAGTGGCGGAGACAGGGGGAACACTGAAGCTTTCTTT. Translation gives CASSGGDRGNTEAFF.

This clone was seen a few times. The DNA is left out, because the CDR3 cannot be placed on it with certainty; the CDR3 is given as TCRdb lists it. The rearrangement joins TRBV29-1 to TRBJ2-2; TRBD1 was called by the table and not checked on the DNA. Germline V gene sequence: CDR1 SQVTM, CDR2 ANQGSEA. Counting both end residues, the CDR3 totals 15 amino acids. The CDR3 loop is CSVEDRAFGNGELFF.

The chain couples TRBV29-1 to TRBJ2-1; D gene ambiguous. CDR1 is SQVTM and CDR2 is ANQGSEA in the germline V gene. This CDR3 is 13 amino acids long. Trimming stripped 6 bases from V and 0 bases from J, with 9 bases between. DNA for the CDR3: TGCAGCGTGGGCGCGAGCTCCTACAATGAGCAGTTCTTC. Translation: CSVGASSYNEQFF.

The chain is built from TRBV5-4 and TRBJ2-1, with 8 bases identical to TRBD2. Trimming took 0 bases from V and 8 from J; bases not matched to a gene: 16. The CDR3 runs to 18 residues. Germline V CDR1 and CDR2: SGHNT, YYREEE (reference sequence). This CDR3 reads CASSLAGGGAGGGHEQFF. As DNA, the CDR3 is TGTGCCAGCAGCTTGGCTGGTGGTGGGGCGGGAGGTGGGCATGAGCAGTTCTTC.

This clone turned up a few times. The rearrangement uses TRBV7-9 and TRBJ2-7, with 8 nucleotides matching TRBD2. Looked up from germline, CDR1 is SEHNR and CDR2 is FQNEAQ (reference sequence). CDR3 size: 14 residues. Trimming at V came to 4 bases and at J to 4 bases, leaving 6 bases not matched to a gene. The CDR3 spells CASSYAGGNYEQYF. DNA of the CDR3: TGTGCCAGCAGCTACGCGGGAGGTAATTACGAGCAGTACTTC.

V and J are TRBV14 and TRBJ1-1, with TRBD1 matching over 7 bases. CDR1 is SGHDN, CDR2 FVKESK, per germline. V lost 1 base and J lost 3; bases outside the gene matches: 5. The CDR3 contains 15 residues. The CDR3 loop is CASSQGTGMYTEAFF. The DNA for the CDR3 is TGTGCCAGCAGCCAAGGGACAGGAATGTACACTGAAGCTTTCTTT.

J is TRBJ2-3 and V is TRBV6-6; the match to TRBD2 covers 9 bases. Germline V CDR1 and CDR2: MNHNY, SVGAGI (reference sequence). The junction had 5 bases not matched to a gene; V was cut back by 2 bases and J by 2 bases. The CDR3 consists of 16 residues. The CDR3 sequence is CASSYASGTATDTQYF. CDR3 nucleotides: TGTGCCAGCAGTTACGCTAGCGGGACCGCCACAGATACGCAGTATTTT.

The V and J genes are TRBV18 and TRBJ2-2; possibly TRBD1 for D (5 bases). Germline V CDR1 and CDR2: KGHSH, LQKENI. Trimming removed 1 base from V and 5 bases from J, with 8 bases in between. This CDR3 contains 14 residues. CDR3 DNA: TGTGCCAGCTCACCACTCAAGGGGACCGGGGAGCTGTTTTTT. As protein: CASSPLKGTGELFF.

The chain links TRBV29-1 to TRBJ2-7, with TRBD1 as a possible D gene (5 bases). V lost 0 bases and J 2 bases, leaving 14 bases between the germline ends. CDR1 is SQVTM and CDR2 is ANQGSEA in the germline V gene. The CDR3 loop spans 15 amino acids. The CDR3: CSVEDRSGRTYEQYF. As DNA, the CDR3 is TGCAGCGTTGAAGATAGGTCAGGGCGGACCTACGAGCAGTACTTC.

A single count supports this clone. This chain connects TRBV7-3 to TRBJ2-2; a weak D match, TRBD1 (7 bases). Looked up from germline, CDR1 is SGHTA and CDR2 is FQGTGA. V dropped 1 base and J dropped 1 base, with 16 bases sitting between them. CDR3 length: 18 residues. This chain's CDR3 is CASSLKGQSGGNTGELFF. The CDR3, as DNA: TGTGCCAGCAGCTTAAAGGGACAGTCCGGGGGGAACACCGGGGAGCTGTTTTTT.

The rearrangement joins TRBV11-2 to TRBJ2-7; 7 nucleotides agree with TRBD2. The DNA end favors TRBJ2-5, so the J call may be wrong. This CDR3 contains 12 residues. CDR1 and CDR2 from the germline V gene are SGHAT and FQNNGV. CDR3 nucleotides: TGTGCCAGCAGTCCGGGGAGGGCGACCCAGTACTTC. It is translated as CASSPGRATQYF.

This clone appeared a few times. This chain uses TRBV2 with TRBJ2-1; 7 bases are shared with TRBD1. The V and J ends lost 7 bases and 9 bases, in that order; junction bases with no gene match: 15. This CDR3 has 15 amino acids. Germline-derived CDR1 and CDR2 are SNHLY and FYNNEI. The CDR3 DNA is TGTGCCAGCACTCCGGGACAGACCTTCCCCGGTGAGCAGTTCTTC. Protein sequence: CASTPGQTFPGEQFF.

The chain joins TRBV10-1 to TRBJ2-3; D not certain. CDR1 and CDR2 (germline): WNHNN, SYGVQD (reference sequence). CDR3 size: 15 residues. V gave up 6 bases and J gave up 2 bases, with 15 bases separating them. Here the CDR3 reads CASRPSASPTDTQYF. The CDR3 region has the DNA TGCGCCAGCAGGCCTTCAGCGAGTCCCACAGATACGCAGTATTTT.

Only a few counts were recorded for this clone. The genes are TRBV7-3 and TRBJ1-1; D is unclear. This CDR3 has 13 amino acids. With 0 bases removed from V and 4 bases from J, the gap between germline ends came to 6 bases. From germline, CDR1 is SGHTA and CDR2 FQGTGA. The chain's CDR3 is CASSLTRFTEAFF. The CDR3 DNA reads TGTGCCAGCAGCTTAACGCGTTTCACTGAAGCTTTCTTT.

The V call is TRBV4-1, the J call TRBJ2-4; 8 bases map to TRBD1. CDR1 MGHRA and CDR2 YSYEKL come from the germline V gene. The CDR3 totals 17 residues. Germline trimming cut 2 bases from V and 4 bases from J; bases unmatched to any gene: 10. CDR3 nucleotide sequence: TGCGCCAGCAGCCAATTAAACAGGGGGATCAGTAAAAACATTCAGTACTTC. This gives the protein CASSQLNRGISKNIQYF.